The following is a T cell receptor (beta chain) sequence with its context. Trimming took 1 base from V and 0 from J; bases not matched to a gene: 7. Looked up from germline, CDR1 is SGHTS and CDR2 is YDEGEE. The CDR3 runs 17 residues. Individual cDNA molecules were tagged with unique molecular identifiers. Each CDR3 protein gets one entry after TCRdb re-called the 5' RACE reads with MiXCR. The sample lists 60,000 to 90,000 distinct CDR3 sequences; roughly a sixth were seen once. This specimen belongs to a study of early T cells in non-severe SARS-CoV-2 infection. The rearrangement links TRBV5-8 to TRBJ2-1; 7 positions agree with TRBD1. The receptor comes from an adult who was a healthcare worker with PCR-confirmed SARS-CoV-2 infection or an uninfected control (not recorded which). The sequenced material came from whole blood. DNA for the CDR3: TGTGCCAGCAGCTTGTGGGGGACAGTTCTCTCCTACAATGAGCAGTTCTTC. It yields the protein CASSLWGTVLSYNEQFF. Looking up the rest from reference TRBV5-8 and TRBJ2-1 gives the full variable domain: EAGVTQSPTHLIKTRGQQATLRCSPISGHTSVYWYQQALGLGLQFLLWYDEGEERNRGNFPPRFSGRQFPNYSSELNVNALELEDSALYLCASSLWGTVLSYNEQFFGPGTRLTVL.